The clone carrying this TCR beta chain has a single count. The source of the sample is a study of control samples from healthy donors and cancer patients. Sequencing was performed with immunoSEQ multiplex PCR; in TCRdb, only in-frame clones are kept and a portion is missing. The sample records under 200,000 clones, around 94% being singletons. Germline V CDR1 and CDR2: SEHNR, FQNEAQ (reference sequence). The CDR3 consists of 16 residues. V was pared by 4 bases and J by 3 bases, with 16 bases between. The rearrangement links TRBV7-9 to TRBJ1-3; the D gene is possibly TRBD1 (6 bases). The sequenced material came from PBMCs. The clonotype was recovered from a man aged 55-75 years with colorectal cancer. CDR3 protein: CASSSRGGGIGNTIYF. CDR3 nucleotides: TGTGCCAGCAGCTCCCGGGGAGGGGGGATTGGAAACACCATATATTTT.